The text below deals with one T cell receptor (beta chain). V lost 5 bases, J lost 6 bases, and 11 bases stayed unmatched. Germline assignment: CDR1 SNHLY and CDR2 FYNNEI. This CDR3 spans 16 amino acids. The sample is drawn from a study of blood T cell repertoires in COVID-19. Study as a whole: From T cells, B-cell-depleted T cells, or PBMCs came the material, which was cDNA or gDNA.

Only in-frame clones appear in the TCRdb table, and some are missing; sequencing was by immunoSEQ multiplex PCR. The table includes around 170,000 clones, about 80% detected once. The rearrangement joins TRBV2 to TRBJ2-2; TRBD1 matches at 8 bases. Specimen: PBMCs or T cells enriched from blood (not recorded which). The sequence was obtained from a man aged 45-65 years who had recovered from COVID-19. The CDR3 protein is CASSPGQGRLAGELFF. CDR3 nucleotides: TGTGCCAGCAGTCCAGGACAGGGTAGATTGGCCGGGGAGCTGTTTTTT.